This TCR beta chain was sequenced in a study of neurological immune-mediated disorders. With 10-nucleotide random UMIs included, cDNA was synthesized by 5'RACE. A single record per CDR3 protein comes from TCRdb applying MiXCR to the 5' RACE reads. In the table there are 65,000 to 70,000 distinct CDR3 sequences, 4.1% of which are singletons. The length of the CDR3 is 15 residues. V lost 2 bases, J lost 0 bases, and 10 bases lay in between. This clonotype was seen a handful of times. What it binds is unknown. For the unsorted libraries, 2 million PBMCs stored at -80 C served as input. The study's findings and limits: The multiple sclerosis repertoire cluster had no clinical or MRI correlate.

The clonotype was recovered from a man aged 50 or older with multiple sclerosis. The sample taken for sequencing was PBMCs. The chain combines TRBV12-3 or TRBV12-4 with TRBJ1-1; D not resolved. The CDR3 spells CASSLSGSMNTEAFF. The CDR3 region has the DNA TGTGCCAGCAGTTTAAGTGGCAGTATGAACACTGAAGCTTTCTTT.